The 32 T cell receptor beta chains below all came from one sample that was sequenced in a study of blood T cells in healthy people across ages. Next came a second PCR, run for about 7 to 12 cycles, which used a sample-barcoded 5' primer along with a J-beta primer mix. TCRdb recomputed calls from the 5' RACE reads with MiXCR, one row per CDR3 protein. The data contain 1.6 million or so distinct CDR3 sequences, about 32% of them singletons. Sequencing input: blood. Source of these receptors: a woman younger than 45 in good health.

For this clonotype: An end of the junction does not agree with germline; a read error may underlie this. This CDR3 is CASATMGGSSHEQYF. The CDR3 nucleotides are TGTGCCAGCGCGACAATGGGCGGGAGCTCCCACGAGCAGTACTTC. This chain connects TRBV7-9 to TRBJ2-7, with 7 nucleotides matching TRBD2. The CDR3 has 15 amino acids. In germline, CDR1 is SEHNR, CDR2 FQNEAQ (reference sequence).

The chain has TRBV18 and TRBJ1-1, with D hard to call. The germline V gene has CDR1 KGHSH and CDR2 LQKENI. The CDR3 extends over 15 amino acids. The V and J ends lost 4 bases and 3 bases respectively, with 15 bases between them. CDR3 coding DNA: TGTGCCAGCTCACTTCCGGGCCTTGACCACACTGAAGCTTTCTTT. It translates to CASSLPGLDHTEAFF.

Details on this clonotype: A much larger clonotype is one base distant, so this may be a read error. The V call is TRBV19, the J call TRBJ1-2; D not resolved. The germline V gene encodes CDR1 LNHDA and CDR2 SQIVND (reference sequence). The CDR3 length is 11 residues. The chain's CDR3 is CTTSIVVGYTF. The CDR3 DNA is TGTACTACAAGTATAGTGGTGGGGTACACCTTC.

This clonotype was observed a few times. The chain carries TRBV7-7 and TRBJ2-7; no reliable D call. This CDR3 spans 14 amino acids. V gave up 5 bases and J gave up 5 bases, with 16 bases separating them. CDR1 SSHAT and CDR2 FNYEAQ come from the germline V gene (reference sequence). The CDR3 loop reads CASSRSPGYDEQYF. CDR3 sequence (DNA): TGTGCCAGCAGCCGATCCCCCGGGTACGACGAGCAGTACTTC.

J is TRBJ1-5 and V is TRBV20-1; D is unresolved. The germline gives CDR1 DFQATT, CDR2 SNEGSKA (reference sequence). V lost 6 bases, J lost 1 base, and 19 bases lay in between. This CDR3 contains 16 residues. CDR3 bases: TGCAGTGCCACGCCTTACCAGACAACCAGCAATCAGCCCCAGCATTTT. Translated, it gives CSATPYQTTSNQPQHF.

This chain links TRBV21-1 with TRBJ2-3; TRBD2, the table's D call, was not compared with the DNA. TRBV21-1 is shown as a pseudogene. The CDR3 length is 18 residues. CDR3 in amino acids: CASSKQASGRHCTDTQYF. The CDR3 DNA reads as TGTGCCAGCAGCAAACAGGCTAGCGGGAGGCACTGCACAGATACGCAGTATTTT.

The V call is TRBV20-1, the J call TRBJ2-1; 10 nucleotides align to TRBD2. CDR3 length: 17 amino acids. V lost 1 base to trimming and J lost 5 bases; unmatched junction nucleotides: 11. The germline gives CDR1 DFQATT, CDR2 SNEGSKA (reference sequence). CDR3 in amino acids: CSARVLQSGGADNEQFF. CDR3 in DNA: TGCAGTGCTAGAGTTCTTCAGAGCGGGGGGGCCGACAATGAGCAGTTCTTC.

This sequence joins TRBV4-1 and TRBJ2-1; D ambiguous. The CDR3 runs to 15 residues. CDR1 and CDR2 from the germline V gene are MGHRA and YSYEKL. V lost 5 bases, J lost 2 bases, and 13 bases lay in between. Written as DNA, the CDR3 is TGCGCCAGCAGCTCGACATCTATAGCCTACAATGAGCAGTTCTTC. Protein: CASSSTSIAYNEQFF.

This clonotype showed up many times. V and J are TRBV9 and TRBJ2-3; D is unresolved. Germline-derived CDR1 and CDR2 are SGDLS and YYNGEE. There are 14 residues in the CDR3. The V gene lost 4 bases and the J gene lost 0 bases, with 9 bases spanning the gap. CDR3 loop: CASSPPGSTDTQYF. CDR3 coding DNA: TGTGCCAGCAGCCCCCCCGGGAGCACAGATACGCAGTATTTT.

This clonotype was counted a few times. V usage is TRBV20-1 and J usage is TRBJ2-4; D call uncertain. This CDR3 region has 14 residues. V was shortened by 6 bases and J by 1 base, with 13 bases between the two germline ends. CDR1 and CDR2 from the germline V gene are DFQATT and SNEGSKA (reference sequence). In DNA form, the CDR3 reads TGCAGTGCGAACCAGCCCGGTGCCAAAAACATTCAGTACTTC. Its translation: CSANQPGAKNIQYF.

This clonotype was seen only a few times. The genes are TRBV20-1 and TRBJ2-1; D is perhaps TRBD2 (6 bases). The germline V and J ends were trimmed by 6 bases and 1 base, with 10 bases remaining between them. The CDR3 length is 13 residues. Looked up from germline, CDR1 is DFQATT and CDR2 is SNEGSKA (reference sequence). In DNA form, the CDR3 reads TGCAGTGCCTGGCTAGCGTCCTACAATGAGCAGTTCTTC. This codes for CSAWLASYNEQFF.

This sequence joins TRBV4-1 and TRBJ2-2, with D perhaps TRBD1 (6 bases). V was pared by 4 bases and J by 3 bases, with 24 bases between. The CDR3 loop spans 19 amino acids. Germline assignment: CDR1 MGHRA and CDR2 YSYEKL. This CDR3 is CASSLNSLRGLIYTGELFF. CDR3 DNA sequence: TGCGCCAGCAGCCTAAACTCCCTCAGGGGATTGATCTACACCGGGGAGCTGTTTTTT.

This clonotype was observed a handful of times. The chain has TRBV28 and TRBJ2-7; TRBD2 agrees at 8 bases. The CDR3 covers 18 residues. Trimming took 5 bases from V and 5 from J; bases not matched to a gene: 20. CDR1 is MDHEN and CDR2 is SYDVKM in the germline V gene. CDR3 in amino acids: CASSPSPGLGSLFHEQYF. CDR3 coding DNA: TGTGCCAGCAGTCCTTCACCGGGACTAGGCTCCCTCTTCCACGAGCAGTACTTC. Variable domain in full (rest from reference TRBV28 and TRBJ2-7): DVKVTQSSRYLVKRTGEKVFLECVQDMDHENMFWYRQDPGLGLRLIYFSYDVKMKEKGDIPEGYSVSREKKERFSLILESASTNQTSMYLCASSPSPGLGSLFHEQYFGPGTRLTVT.

Points on this clonotype: The junction departs from the called germline gene at one end, perhaps through a read error. The V and J genes are TRBV4-1 and TRBJ2-7; 7 nucleotides line up with TRBD2. CDR3 length: 18 amino acids. Germline V lookup: CDR1 MGHRA, CDR2 YSYEKL. CDR3 loop: CANSRQRVAGVERYEQYF. The CDR3 region has the DNA TGCGCCAACAGCCGGCAAAGGGTTGCGGGGGTGGAGAGATACGAGCAGTACTTC.

The chain carries TRBV27 and TRBJ2-7; 7 nucleotides align to TRBD2. The germline V gene has CDR1 MNHEY and CDR2 SMNVEV (reference sequence). The CDR3 has 12 amino acids. V gave up 7 bases and J gave up 3 bases; unmatched junction bases: 3. The CDR3 DNA follows: TGTGCCAGCAATGGGGGGGGCTACGAGCAGTACTTC. Protein: CASNGGGYEQYF.

Comments on this clonotype: A read error may account for a junction end that differs from germline. The chain recombines TRBV25-1 with TRBJ2-1, with 9 bases fitting TRBD2. Germline CDR1 reads MGHDK; CDR2 reads SYGVNS. CDR3 length: 14 residues. This chain's CDR3 is CASSEAGGRTERFF. The CDR3 DNA reads as TGTGCCAGCAGTGAAGCGGGGGGGCGTACCGAGCGGTTCTTC. Based on the CDR3 plus reference TRBV25-1 and TRBJ2-1, the full variable domain is EADIYQTPRYLVIGTGKKITLECSQTMGHDKMYWYQQDPGMELHLIHYSYGVNSTEKGDLSSESTVSRIRTEHFPLTLESARPSHTSQYLCASSEAGGRTERFFGPGTRLTVL.

Points on this clonotype: A far larger clone is one base from this, pointing to a likely read error. The chain employs TRBV25-1 and TRBJ2-3; D gene ambiguous. The CDR3 loop spans 11 amino acids. Germline values: CDR1 MGHDK, CDR2 SYGVNS. CDR3 sequence reads: CASSATDTLYF. The CDR3 DNA reads TGTGCCAGCAGTGCCACAGATACGCTGTATTTT.

This clonotype was seen more than once but under ten times. The CDR3 loop is CSARDLRLAGLYEQYF. The CDR3 nucleotides read TGCAGTGCTAGAGATCTTCGGCTAGCGGGCCTCTACGAGCAGTACTTC. The chain is built from TRBV20-1 and TRBJ2-7; 8 bases map to TRBD2. CDR3 length equals 16 residues. Per germline, CDR1 DFQATT and CDR2 SNEGSKA (reference sequence). V lost 0 bases and J lost 3; bases outside the gene matches: 10.

There are a few counts of this clonotype. The V and J genes are TRBV4-1 and TRBJ2-1, with 12 bases matching TRBD2. V lost 1 base, J lost 8 bases, and 6 bases stayed unmatched. Germline assignment: CDR1 MGHRA and CDR2 YSYEKL. The CDR3 is 16 residues long. This CDR3 is CASSQVGLAGSDEQFF. In DNA form, the CDR3 reads TGCGCCAGCAGCCAAGTTGGACTAGCGGGATCTGATGAGCAGTTCTTC.

This clonotype has more than one count but fewer than ten. CDR3 DNA sequence: TGTGCCAGCTCTCCTCAAGCGGGGGGGCAGGATGAGCAGTTCTTC. The encoded protein is CASSPQAGGQDEQFF. The chain carries TRBV18 and TRBJ2-1, with 10 bases fitting TRBD2. Germline values: CDR1 KGHSH, CDR2 LQKENI. V trimming: 6 bases; J trimming: 8 bases; junction bases outside the gene matches: 10. CDR3 size: 15 residues.

This clonotype was seen a few times. The rearrangement uses TRBV6-1 and TRBJ2-1; no firm D call. Germline V gene data show CDR1 as MNHNS and CDR2 as SASEGT. The CDR3 spans 14 residues. Trimming took off 6 bases at V and 1 base at J, with 10 bases between the two ends. CDR3 coding DNA: TGTGCCAGCAGGAACAGTGATTCCTACAATGAGCAGTTCTTC. Translated, it gives CASRNSDSYNEQFF.

The chain is built from TRBV24-1 and TRBJ1-5, with 11 bases that match TRBD1. The CDR3 is 16 amino acids. V was pared by 3 bases and J by 6 bases, with 6 bases of the junction left unmatched. Germline V gene sequence: CDR1 KGHDR, CDR2 SFDVKD. DNA of the CDR3: TGTGCCACCAGTGATCCGGGACAGGGGGGTAGTCAGCCCCAGCATTTT. Its protein is CATSDPGQGGSQPQHF.

The sample holds a few counts of this clonotype. This chain connects TRBV7-6 to TRBJ2-1; 8 positions match TRBD2. This CDR3 is built from 16 residues. From germline, CDR1 is SGHVS and CDR2 FNYEAQ. J lost 9 bases, V lost 4 bases, and 14 bases had no gene match. The CDR3: CASSWRASGRGGEQFF. The CDR3 coding sequence is TGTGCCAGCAGCTGGCGGGCCAGCGGGAGAGGAGGTGAGCAGTTCTTC.

The rearrangement uses TRBV12-3 or TRBV12-4 and TRBJ2-1, with no clear D. V was shortened by 2 bases and J by 8 bases, with 7 bases between the two germline ends. The CDR3 extends over 12 amino acids. CDR3 coding DNA: TGTGCCAGCAGTTTATCCGGCCATGAGCAGTTCTTC. It specifies CASSLSGHEQFF.

Only a few counts were recorded for this clonotype. CDR3 nucleotide sequence: TGTGCCAGCAGACTTCAGACAGGGACCGAGCAGTACTTC. Translation: CASRLQTGTEQYF. V and J are TRBV12-3 or TRBV12-4 and TRBJ2-7; 7 nucleotides match TRBD1. Germline trimming cut 6 bases from V and 6 bases from J; bases unmatched to any gene: 8. The CDR3 length is 13 residues.

The V call is TRBV27, the J call TRBJ2-3; 11 nucleotides align to TRBD2. From germline, CDR1 is MNHEY and CDR2 SMNVEV (reference sequence). The CDR3 loop spans 17 amino acids. J was trimmed by 2 bases and V by 2 bases; bases with no gene match: 6. In DNA, the CDR3 is TGTGCCAGCAGTTTACGGGCTAGCGGGGGGTACACAGATACGCAGTATTTT. This gives the protein CASSLRASGGYTDTQYF.

V usage is TRBV21-1 and J usage is TRBJ2-7; TRBD1 was called by the table and not checked on the DNA. TRBV21-1 is shown as a pseudogene. This CDR3 contains 13 residues. In nucleotides, the CDR3 is TGTGCCGGAGATCCCCCGGGGGCCTACGAGCAGTACTTC. It translates to CAGDPPGAYEQYF.

J is TRBJ2-7 and V is TRBV27; the D gene is possibly TRBD1 (6 bases). Trimming removed 3 bases from V and 4 bases from J, with 16 bases in between. This CDR3 spans 15 amino acids. Germline values: CDR1 MNHEY, CDR2 SMNVEV (reference sequence). For the CDR3, the DNA is TGTGCCAGCAGTTTCCTCGACAGGTTTCCGTACGAGCAGTACTTC. This sequence encodes CASSFLDRFPYEQYF.

Details on this clonotype: This may come from a read error, since a much larger clone is one base off. The chain couples TRBV20-1 to TRBJ1-2, with TRBD1 matching over 7 bases. The germline V gene encodes CDR1 DFQATT and CDR2 SNEGSKA (reference sequence). The CDR3 is made up of 14 amino acids. CDR3 in DNA: TGCAGTGCTAGAGGTGACAGGGAATCGGATGGCTGCACCTTC. Amino acid sequence: CSARGDRESDGCTF.

The gene calls are TRBV30 and TRBJ1-1; D not resolved. Trimming shortened V by 5 bases and J by 5 bases, and 12 bases separated the two germline ends. Germline loops: CDR1 GTSNPN, CDR2 SVGIG (reference sequence). The CDR3 is made up of 12 amino acids. CDR3 sequence: CAWGSEDTEAFF. The CDR3 DNA reads as TGTGCCTGGGGCTCGGAAGATACTGAAGCTTTCTTT.

This clonotype has only one observation. The genes are TRBV5-5 and TRBJ1-2; no firm D call. Germline CDR1 SGHKS, CDR2 YYEKEE (reference sequence). This CDR3 comprises 15 residues. V lost 6 bases to trimming and J lost 3 bases, with 18 bases between them. CDR3 DNA sequence: TGTGCCAGCACGCAGGAACAGAGCCTTGACTATGGCTACACCTTC. The encoded protein is CASTQEQSLDYGYTF.

The rearrangement uses TRBV5-8 and TRBJ2-1, with 9 bases fitting TRBD1. V shed 4 bases and J 1 base; nucleotides not matched to a gene: 6. CDR3 length: 16 residues. Germline V gene sequence: CDR1 SGHTS, CDR2 YDEGEE. The CDR3 nucleotides are TGTGCCAGCAGCGACCGACAGGGGGTTTCCTACAATGAGCAGTTCTTC. As protein: CASSDRQGVSYNEQFF. The variable domain in full, completed from reference TRBV5-8 and TRBJ2-1, reads EAGVTQSPTHLIKTRGQQATLRCSPISGHTSVYWYQQALGLGLQFLLWYDEGEERNRGNFPPRFSGRQFPNYSSELNVNALELEDSALYLCASSDRQGVSYNEQFFGPGTRLTVL.